The clone carrying this T cell receptor beta chain was counted between two and nine times. Its antigen is not known. J was trimmed by 4 bases and V by 5 bases; bases with no gene match: 4. The CDR3 runs to 14 residues. In germline, CDR1 is MNHEY, CDR2 SVGAGI. The table came from immunoSEQ multiplex PCR; TCRdb's copy has only in-frame clones and leaves some out. The table records about 39,000 clones, approximately 90% of them present only once. The entry originates in a study of OX40 agonist ivuxolimab in advanced cancers. General study results and limits: Within 6 weeks, CD4+ and CD8+ blood T cells expanded clonally at 0.1 to 3.0 mg/kg. It was also the case that some nonresponders had low normalized T-cell clonal expansion.

The sample was CD4+ or CD8+ T cells sorted from blood, taken in a trial of the OX40 agonist ivuxolimab. This receptor was taken from an adult with an advanced solid tumor such as melanoma, head and neck, liver or kidney cancer. The chain recombines TRBV6-5 with TRBJ1-1, with 10 nucleotides matching TRBD1. The CDR3 protein is CASSLGTGVTEAFF. The DNA for the CDR3 is TGTGCCAGCAGTCTTGGGACAGGGGTCACTGAAGCTTTCTTT.